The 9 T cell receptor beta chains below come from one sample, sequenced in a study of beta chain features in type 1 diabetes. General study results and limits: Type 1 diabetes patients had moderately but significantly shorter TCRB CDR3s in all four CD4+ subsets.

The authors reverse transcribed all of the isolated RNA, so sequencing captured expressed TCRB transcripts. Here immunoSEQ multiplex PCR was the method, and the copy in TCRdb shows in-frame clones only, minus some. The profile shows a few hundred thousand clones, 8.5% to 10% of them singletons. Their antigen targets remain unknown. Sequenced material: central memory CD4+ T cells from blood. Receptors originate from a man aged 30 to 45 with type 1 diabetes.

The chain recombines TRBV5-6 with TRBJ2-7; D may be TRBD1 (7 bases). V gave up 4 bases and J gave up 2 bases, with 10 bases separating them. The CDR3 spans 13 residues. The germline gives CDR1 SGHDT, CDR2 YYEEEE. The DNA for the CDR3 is TGTGCCAGCAGCCGCGGGACAGCCTACGAGCAGTACTTC. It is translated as CASSRGTAYEQYF. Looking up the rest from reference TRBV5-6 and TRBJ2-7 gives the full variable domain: DAGVTQSPTHLIKTRGQQVTLRCSPKSGHDTVSWYQQALGQGPQFIFQYYEEEERQRGNFPDRFSGHQFPNYSSELNVNALLLGDSALYLCASSRGTAYEQYFGPGTRLTVT.

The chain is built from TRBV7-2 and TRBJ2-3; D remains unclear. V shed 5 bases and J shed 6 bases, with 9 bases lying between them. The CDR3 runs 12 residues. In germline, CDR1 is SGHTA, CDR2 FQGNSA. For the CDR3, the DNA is TGTGCCAGCAGCCCAACACAGGATACGCAGTATTTT. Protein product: CASSPTQDTQYF.

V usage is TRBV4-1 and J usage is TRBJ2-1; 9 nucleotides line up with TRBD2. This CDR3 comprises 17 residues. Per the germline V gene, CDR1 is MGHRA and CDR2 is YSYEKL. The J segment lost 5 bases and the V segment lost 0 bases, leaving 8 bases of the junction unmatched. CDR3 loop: CASSQDVASGTHNEQFF. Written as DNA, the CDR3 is TGCGCCAGCAGCCAAGATGTGGCTAGCGGGACCCACAATGAGCAGTTCTTC.

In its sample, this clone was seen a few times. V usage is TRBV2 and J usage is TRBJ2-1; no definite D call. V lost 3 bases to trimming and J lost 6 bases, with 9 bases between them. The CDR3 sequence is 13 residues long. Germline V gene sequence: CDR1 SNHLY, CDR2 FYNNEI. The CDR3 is CASSDLGLNEQFF. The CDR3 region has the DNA TGTGCCAGCAGTGATCTAGGCCTCAATGAGCAGTTCTTC.

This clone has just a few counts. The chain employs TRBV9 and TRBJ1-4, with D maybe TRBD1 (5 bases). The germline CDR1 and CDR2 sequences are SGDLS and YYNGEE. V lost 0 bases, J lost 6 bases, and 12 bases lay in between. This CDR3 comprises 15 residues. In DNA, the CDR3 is TGTGCCAGCAGCGTAGAGGGGCGCTGGGATGAAAAACTGTTTTTT. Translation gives CASSVEGRWDEKLFF.

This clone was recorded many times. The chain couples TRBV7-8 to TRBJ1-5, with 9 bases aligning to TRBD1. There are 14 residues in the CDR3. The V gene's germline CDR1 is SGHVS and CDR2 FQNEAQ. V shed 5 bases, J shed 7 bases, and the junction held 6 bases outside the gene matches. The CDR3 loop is CASSAGTGQQPQHF. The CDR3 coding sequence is TGTGCCAGCAGCGCGGGGACAGGGCAACAGCCCCAGCATTTT.

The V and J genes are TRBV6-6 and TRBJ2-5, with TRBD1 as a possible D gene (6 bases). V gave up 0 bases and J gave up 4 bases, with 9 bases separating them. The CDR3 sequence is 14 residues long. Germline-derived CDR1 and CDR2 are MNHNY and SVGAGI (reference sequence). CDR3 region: CASSYSDRSETQYF. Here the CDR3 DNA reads TGTGCCAGCAGTTACTCTGACAGGTCAGAGACCCAGTACTTC.

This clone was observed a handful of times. CDR3 coding DNA: TGTGCCAGCAGTGACAGGGACAGAGGGACCCAGTACTTC. Its protein product is CASSDRDRGTQYF. The V call is TRBV2, the J call TRBJ2-5; 7 nucleotides align to TRBD1. The CDR3 runs 13 residues. Germline V gene sequence: CDR1 SNHLY, CDR2 FYNNEI. The V segment lost 3 bases and the J segment 7 bases; nucleotides outside the gene matches: 5.

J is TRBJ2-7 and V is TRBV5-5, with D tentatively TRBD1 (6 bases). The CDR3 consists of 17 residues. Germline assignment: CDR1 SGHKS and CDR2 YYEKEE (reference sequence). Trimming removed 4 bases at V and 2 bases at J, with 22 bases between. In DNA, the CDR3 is TGTGCCAGCAGCCCTGATCCGCCCGGGACACCACCCTACGAGCAGTACTTC. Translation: CASSPDPPGTPPYEQYF.